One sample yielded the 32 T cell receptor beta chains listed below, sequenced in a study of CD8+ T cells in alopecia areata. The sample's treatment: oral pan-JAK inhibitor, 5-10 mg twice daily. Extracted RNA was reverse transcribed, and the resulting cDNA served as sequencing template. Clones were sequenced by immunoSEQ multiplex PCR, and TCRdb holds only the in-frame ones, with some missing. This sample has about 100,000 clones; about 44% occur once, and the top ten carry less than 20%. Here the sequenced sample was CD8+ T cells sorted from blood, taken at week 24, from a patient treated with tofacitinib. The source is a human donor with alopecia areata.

The CDR3 coding sequence is TGCGCCAGCAGCCAAGGGGAAGTCTATGGCTACACCTTC. Protein sequence: CASSQGEVYGYTF. The V call is TRBV5-1, the J call TRBJ1-2; perhaps TRBD1 as D (5 bases). From germline, CDR1 is SGHRS and CDR2 YFSETQ. The CDR3 is 13 residues long. V was clipped by 4 bases and J by 4 bases, with 11 bases between them. The full variable domain, with the rest looked up from reference TRBV5-1 and TRBJ1-2, is KAGVTQTPRYLIKTRGQQVTLSCSPISGHRSVSWYQQTPGQGLQFLFEYFSETQRNKGNFPGRFSGRQFSNSRSEMNVSTLELGDSALYLCASSQGEVYGYTFGSGTRLTVV.

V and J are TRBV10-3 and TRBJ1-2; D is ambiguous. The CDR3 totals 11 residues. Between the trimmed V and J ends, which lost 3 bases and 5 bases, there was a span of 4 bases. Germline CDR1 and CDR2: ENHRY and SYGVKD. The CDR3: CAISDEYGYTF. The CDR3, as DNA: TGTGCCATCAGTGACGAGTATGGCTACACCTTC.

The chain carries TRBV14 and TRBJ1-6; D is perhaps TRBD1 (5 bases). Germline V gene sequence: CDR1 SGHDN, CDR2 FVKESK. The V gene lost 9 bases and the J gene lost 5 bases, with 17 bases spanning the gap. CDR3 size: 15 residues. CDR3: CARRAWGFDNSPLHF. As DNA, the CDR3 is TGTGCCAGGCGTGCCTGGGGGTTCGATAATTCACCCCTCCACTTT.

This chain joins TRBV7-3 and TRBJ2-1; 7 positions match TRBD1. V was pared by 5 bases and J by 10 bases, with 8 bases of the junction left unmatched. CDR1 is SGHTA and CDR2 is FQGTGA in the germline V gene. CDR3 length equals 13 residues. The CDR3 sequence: CASSRGLGGEQFF. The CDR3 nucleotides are TGTGCCAGCAGCAGGGGGCTAGGCGGCGAGCAGTTCTTC.

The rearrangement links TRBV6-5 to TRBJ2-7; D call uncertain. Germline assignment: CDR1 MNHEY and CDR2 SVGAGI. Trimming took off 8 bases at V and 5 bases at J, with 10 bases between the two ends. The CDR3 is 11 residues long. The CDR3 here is CASGSSNEQYF. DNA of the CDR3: TGTGCCAGCGGGTCCTCTAACGAGCAGTACTTC.

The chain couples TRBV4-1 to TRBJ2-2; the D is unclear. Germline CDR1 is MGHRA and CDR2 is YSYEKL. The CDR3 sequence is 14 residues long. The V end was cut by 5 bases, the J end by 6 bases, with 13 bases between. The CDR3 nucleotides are TGCGCCAGCAGCTATCCGGTGGGTGCCGGGGAGCTGTTTTTT. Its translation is CASSYPVGAGELFF.

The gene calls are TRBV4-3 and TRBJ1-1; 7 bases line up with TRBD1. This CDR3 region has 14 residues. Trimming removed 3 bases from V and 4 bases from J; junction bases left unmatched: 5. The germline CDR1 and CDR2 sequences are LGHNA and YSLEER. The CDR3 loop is CASSQGTVPTEAFF. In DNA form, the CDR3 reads TGCGCCAGCAGCCAGGGGACAGTACCCACTGAAGCTTTCTTT.

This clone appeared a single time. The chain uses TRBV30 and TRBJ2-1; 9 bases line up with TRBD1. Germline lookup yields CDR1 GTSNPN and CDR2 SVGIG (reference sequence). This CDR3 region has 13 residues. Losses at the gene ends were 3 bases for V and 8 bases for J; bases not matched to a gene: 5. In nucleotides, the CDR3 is TGTGCCTGGAGAGGGACAGGGTGGTATGAGCAGTTCTTC. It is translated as CAWRGTGWYEQFF.

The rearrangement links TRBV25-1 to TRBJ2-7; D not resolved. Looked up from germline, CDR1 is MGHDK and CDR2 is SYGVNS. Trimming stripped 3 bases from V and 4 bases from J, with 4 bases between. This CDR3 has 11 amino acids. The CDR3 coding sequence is TGTGCCAGCAGTGATGGGTACGAGCAGTACTTC. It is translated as CASSDGYEQYF.

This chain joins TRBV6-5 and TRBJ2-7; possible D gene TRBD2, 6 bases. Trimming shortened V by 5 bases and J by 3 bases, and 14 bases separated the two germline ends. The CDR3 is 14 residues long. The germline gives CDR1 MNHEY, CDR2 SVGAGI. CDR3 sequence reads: CASSGRDSGYEQYF. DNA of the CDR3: TGTGCCAGCAGTGGCCGGGACTCGGGCTACGAGCAGTACTTC.

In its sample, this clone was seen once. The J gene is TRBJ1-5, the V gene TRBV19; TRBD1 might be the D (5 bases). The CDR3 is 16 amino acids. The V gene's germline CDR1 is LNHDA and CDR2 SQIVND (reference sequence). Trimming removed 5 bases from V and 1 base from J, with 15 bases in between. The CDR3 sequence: CASSLGPPGSNQPQHF. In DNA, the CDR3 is TGTGCCAGTAGTCTGGGACCGCCAGGGAGCAATCAGCCCCAGCATTTT.

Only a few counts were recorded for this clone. CDR3 protein: CASSSPPTGTEAFF. The DNA for the CDR3 is TGTGCCAGCAGCTCCCCCCCGACGGGAACTGAAGCTTTCTTT. The V and J genes are TRBV7-9 and TRBJ1-1; no reliable D call. Germline values: CDR1 SEHNR, CDR2 FQNEAQ (reference sequence). This CDR3 region has 14 residues. Deletions cut 4 bases from V and 5 bases from J, with 14 bases between.

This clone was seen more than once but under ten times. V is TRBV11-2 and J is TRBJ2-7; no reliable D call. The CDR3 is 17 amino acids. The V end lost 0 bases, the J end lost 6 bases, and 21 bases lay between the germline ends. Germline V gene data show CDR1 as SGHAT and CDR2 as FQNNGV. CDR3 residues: CASSLDTPTSPRVEQYF. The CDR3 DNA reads TGTGCCAGCAGCTTAGATACCCCCACGTCCCCTCGGGTCGAGCAGTACTTC.

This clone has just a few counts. In DNA, the CDR3 is TGTGCCAGTAGGAGCAGGAGACATCAAGAGACCCAGTACTTC. Residues: CASRSRRHQETQYF. The V gene is TRBV19, the J gene TRBJ2-5; no clear D gene. The ends were cut back, 6 bases at V and 2 bases at J, with 13 bases in the middle. The CDR3 has 14 amino acids. CDR1 is LNHDA and CDR2 is SQIVND in the germline V gene (reference sequence).

DNA of the CDR3: TGCGCCAGCAGCGGGACTACAGAGACCCAGTACTTC. This codes for CASSGTTETQYF. The chain is built from TRBV5-1 and TRBJ2-5; 7 nucleotides agree with TRBD2. The CDR3 has 12 amino acids. Germline-derived CDR1 and CDR2 are SGHRS and YFSETQ. V lost 4 bases and J lost 4; bases outside the gene matches: 1. The complete variable domain, with remaining parts taken from reference TRBV5-1 and TRBJ2-5, reads KAGVTQTPRYLIKTRGQQVTLSCSPISGHRSVSWYQQTPGQGLQFLFEYFSETQRNKGNFPGRFSGRQFSNSRSEMNVSTLELGDSALYLCASSGTTETQYFGPGTRLLVL.

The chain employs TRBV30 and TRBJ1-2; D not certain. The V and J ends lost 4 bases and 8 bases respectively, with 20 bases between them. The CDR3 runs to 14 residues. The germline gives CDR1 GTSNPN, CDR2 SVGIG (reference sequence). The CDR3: CAWTPRPWVYGYTF. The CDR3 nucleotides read TGTGCCTGGACCCCCCGGCCGTGGGTCTACGGCTACACCTTC.

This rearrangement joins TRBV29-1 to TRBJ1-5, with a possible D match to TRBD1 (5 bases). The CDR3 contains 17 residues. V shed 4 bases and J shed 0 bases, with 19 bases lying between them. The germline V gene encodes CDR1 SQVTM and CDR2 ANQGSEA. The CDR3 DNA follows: TGCAGCGTTGTCGACCCATACTGGGGCGATAGCAATCAGCCCCAGCATTTT. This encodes CSVVDPYWGDSNQPQHF.

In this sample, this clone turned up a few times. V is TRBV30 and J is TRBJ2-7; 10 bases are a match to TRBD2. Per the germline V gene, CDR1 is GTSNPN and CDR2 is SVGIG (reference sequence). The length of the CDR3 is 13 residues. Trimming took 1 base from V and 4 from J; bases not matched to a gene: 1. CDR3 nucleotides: TGTGCCTGGAGTGAAGCGGGAGGGTACGAGCAGTACTTC. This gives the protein CAWSEAGGYEQYF. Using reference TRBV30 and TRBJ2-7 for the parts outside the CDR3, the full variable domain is SQTIHQWPATLVQPVGSPLSLECTVEGTSNPNLYWYRQAAGRGLQLLFYSVGIGQISSEVPQNLSASRPQDRQFILSSKKLLLSDSGFYLCAWSEAGGYEQYFGPGTRLTVT.

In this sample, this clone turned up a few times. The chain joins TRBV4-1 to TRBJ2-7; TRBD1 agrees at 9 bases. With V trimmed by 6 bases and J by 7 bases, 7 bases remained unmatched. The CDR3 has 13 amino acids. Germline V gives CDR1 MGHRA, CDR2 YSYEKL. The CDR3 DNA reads TGCGCCAGCAGTCCGGGACAGGGAGGTGAGCAGTACTTC. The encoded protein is CASSPGQGGEQYF.

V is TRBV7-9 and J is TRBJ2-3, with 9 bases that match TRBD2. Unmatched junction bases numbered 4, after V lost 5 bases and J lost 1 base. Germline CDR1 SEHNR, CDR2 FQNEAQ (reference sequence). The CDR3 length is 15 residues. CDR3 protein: CASSPTSGRTDTQYF. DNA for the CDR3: TGTGCCAGCAGCCCCACTAGCGGGCGCACAGATACGCAGTATTTT.

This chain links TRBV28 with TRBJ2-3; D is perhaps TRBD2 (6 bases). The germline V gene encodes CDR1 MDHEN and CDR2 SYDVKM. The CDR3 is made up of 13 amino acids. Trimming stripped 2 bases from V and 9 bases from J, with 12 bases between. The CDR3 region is CASSLREFDTQYF. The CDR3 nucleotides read TGTGCCAGCAGTTTACGGGAGTTTGACACGCAGTATTTT.

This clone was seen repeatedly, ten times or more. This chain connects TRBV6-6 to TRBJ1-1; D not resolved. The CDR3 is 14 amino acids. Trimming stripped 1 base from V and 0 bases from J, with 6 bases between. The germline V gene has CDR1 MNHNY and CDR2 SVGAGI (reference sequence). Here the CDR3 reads CASSYLTLNTEAFF. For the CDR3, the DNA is TGTGCCAGCAGTTACTTAACCCTGAACACTGAAGCTTTCTTT.

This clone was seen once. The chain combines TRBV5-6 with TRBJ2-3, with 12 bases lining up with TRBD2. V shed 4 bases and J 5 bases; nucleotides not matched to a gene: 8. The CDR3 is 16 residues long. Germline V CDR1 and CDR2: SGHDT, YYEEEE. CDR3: CASSTLAGGPKDTQYF. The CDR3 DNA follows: TGTGCCAGCAGCACTCTAGCGGGAGGGCCTAAAGATACGCAGTATTTT. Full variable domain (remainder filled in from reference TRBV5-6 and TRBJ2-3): DAGVTQSPTHLIKTRGQQVTLRCSPKSGHDTVSWYQQALGQGPQFIFQYYEEEERQRGNFPDRFSGHQFPNYSSELNVNALLLGDSALYLCASSTLAGGPKDTQYFGPGTRLTVL.

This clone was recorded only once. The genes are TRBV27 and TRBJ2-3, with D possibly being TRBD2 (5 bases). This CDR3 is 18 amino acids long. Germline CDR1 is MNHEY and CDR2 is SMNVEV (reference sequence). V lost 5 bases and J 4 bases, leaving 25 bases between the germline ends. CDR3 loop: CASSRSRTGGGFADTQYF. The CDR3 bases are TGTGCCAGCAGTCGTTCTAGGACCGGAGGCGGATTTGCAGATACGCAGTATTTT.

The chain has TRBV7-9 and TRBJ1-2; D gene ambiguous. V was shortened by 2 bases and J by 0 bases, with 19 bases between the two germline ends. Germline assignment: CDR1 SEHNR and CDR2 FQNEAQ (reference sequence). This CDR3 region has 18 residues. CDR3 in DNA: TGTGCCAGCAGCTTATTTCGGGAGACATCCCAAACTAACTATGGCTACACCTTC. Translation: CASSLFRETSQTNYGYTF.

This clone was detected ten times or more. This CDR3 is CASSEWYRGTDTQYF. CDR3 sequence (DNA): TGTGCCAGCAGTGAATGGTACAGGGGCACAGATACGCAGTATTTT. The chain employs TRBV6-1 and TRBJ2-3, with D tentatively TRBD1 (6 bases). From germline, CDR1 is MNHNS and CDR2 SASEGT. The ends were cut back, 2 bases at V and 1 base at J, with 10 bases in the middle. The CDR3 consists of 15 residues.

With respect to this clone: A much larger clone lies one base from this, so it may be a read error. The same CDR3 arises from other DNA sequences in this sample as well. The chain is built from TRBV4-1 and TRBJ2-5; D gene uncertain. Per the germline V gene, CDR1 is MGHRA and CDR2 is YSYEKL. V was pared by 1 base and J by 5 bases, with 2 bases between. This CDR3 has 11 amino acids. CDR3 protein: CASSQVETQYF. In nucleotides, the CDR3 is TGCGCCAGCAGCCAAGTGGAGACCCAGTACTTC.

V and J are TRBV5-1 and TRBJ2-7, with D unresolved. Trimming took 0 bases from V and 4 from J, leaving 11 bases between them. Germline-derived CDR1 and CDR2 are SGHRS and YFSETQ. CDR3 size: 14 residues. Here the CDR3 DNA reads TGCGCCAGCAGCTTGGCCGGGCAAGGTTACGAGCAGTACTTC. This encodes CASSLAGQGYEQYF.

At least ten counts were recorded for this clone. The CDR3 nucleotides are TGCAGCGTAGAGAGTCGGGAACCCTACGAGCAGTACTTC. As protein: CSVESREPYEQYF. This chain links TRBV29-1 with TRBJ2-7; D possibly corresponds to TRBD2 (5 bases). Per the germline V gene, CDR1 is SQVTM and CDR2 is ANQGSEA. The ends were cut back, 6 bases at V and 2 bases at J, with 14 bases in the middle. The CDR3 spans 13 residues.

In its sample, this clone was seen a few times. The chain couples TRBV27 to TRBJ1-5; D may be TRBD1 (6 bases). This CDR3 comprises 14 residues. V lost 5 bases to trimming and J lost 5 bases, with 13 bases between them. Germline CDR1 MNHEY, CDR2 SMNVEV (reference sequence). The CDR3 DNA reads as TGTGCCAGCAGTCCCCGGGGGCCGGATCAGCCCCAGCATTTT. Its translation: CASSPRGPDQPQHF.

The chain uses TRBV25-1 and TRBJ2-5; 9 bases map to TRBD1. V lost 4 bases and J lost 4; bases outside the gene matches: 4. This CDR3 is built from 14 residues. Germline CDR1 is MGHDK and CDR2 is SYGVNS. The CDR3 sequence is CASSGQGEAETQYF. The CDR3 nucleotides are TGTGCCAGCAGTGGACAGGGGGAAGCAGAGACCCAGTACTTC.

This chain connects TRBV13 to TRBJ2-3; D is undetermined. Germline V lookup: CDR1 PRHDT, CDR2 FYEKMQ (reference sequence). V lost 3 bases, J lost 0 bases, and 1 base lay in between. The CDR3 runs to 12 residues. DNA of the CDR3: TGTGCCAGCAGCTTTAGCACAGATACGCAGTATTTT. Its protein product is CASSFSTDTQYF.